In its sample, the clone carrying this T cell receptor beta chain was seen a few times. Trimming took off 2 bases at V and 5 bases at J, with 13 bases between the two ends. CDR3 length equals 14 residues. Germline V lookup: CDR1 SGHRS, CDR2 YFSETQ. Repertoires were generated with immunoSEQ multiplex PCR, while TCRdb's copy carries only in-frame clones and drops some. The sample carries some 390,000 clones, roughly 86% recorded once. This specimen comes from a study of blood T cell repertoires in COVID-19. This TCR came from a human donor in a cohort sampled during active COVID-19. The gene calls are TRBV5-1 and TRBJ2-5; maybe TRBD2 (5 bases). The source material was peripheral blood. This CDR3 is CASSLRTSWETQYF. The CDR3 region has the DNA TGCGCCAGCAGCTTACGGACTTCCTGGGAGACCCAGTACTTC.